A single sample is the source of the 3 T cell receptor beta chains below, sequenced in a study of T-cell memory formation after mild COVID-19. TCRdb re-analysed the 5' RACE reads in MiXCR, keeping a single row per CDR3 protein. The sample consists of about 340,000 distinct CDR3 sequences, under 15% of them appearing once. The sequenced sample consisted of PBMCs or a T cell subset sorted from them (not recorded which). These receptors came from a man aged 18 to 29 who had mild COVID-19 (a few samples of this study predate the infection). Cell type and time point are not known.

This clonotype was seen a few times. The chain is built from TRBV27 and TRBJ1-1; a weak D match, TRBD1 (5 bases). CDR1 MNHEY and CDR2 SMNVEV come from the germline V gene (reference sequence). V lost 6 bases, J lost 11 bases, and 25 bases lay in between. The CDR3 consists of 15 residues. The CDR3 DNA reads as TGTGCCAGCAGACTAACAGGAGTACCCCCCCCTGGTGCTTTCTTT. This codes for CASRLTGVPPPGAFF.

The chain couples TRBV7-9 to TRBJ2-7; a possible D gene is TRBD1 (5 bases). The germline CDR1 and CDR2 sequences are SEHNR and FQNEAQ (reference sequence). V lost 4 bases, J lost 2 bases, and 12 bases lay in between. CDR3 length equals 14 residues. CDR3 region: CASSSQAITYEQYF. DNA for the CDR3: TGTGCCAGCAGCTCACAGGCCATCACCTACGAGCAGTACTTC.

This clonotype was counted between two and nine times. J is TRBJ2-3 and V is TRBV7-9; D may be TRBD1 (5 bases). Germline V lookup: CDR1 SEHNR, CDR2 FQNEAQ (reference sequence). Trimming removed 1 base at V and 6 bases at J, with 17 bases between. This CDR3 has 16 residues. The CDR3 is CASSLVGPKGIDTQYF. The CDR3 coding sequence is TGTGCCAGCAGCTTAGTTGGACCCAAGGGGATCGATACGCAGTATTTT.